A single sample is the source of the 26 T cell receptor beta chains below, sequenced in a study of OX40 agonist ivuxolimab in advanced cancers. Profiled with immunoSEQ multiplex PCR; TCRdb holds only in-frame clones, not every one. The table includes about 76,000 clones, roughly 80% detected once. The source was CD4+ or CD8+ T cells sorted from blood, collected in a trial of the OX40 agonist ivuxolimab. The origin of the receptors is an adult with an advanced solid tumor such as melanoma, head and neck, liver or kidney cancer.

This chain links TRBV4-1 with TRBJ2-1; D is perhaps TRBD2 (7 bases). The CDR3 has 15 residues. V was shortened by 0 bases and J by 4 bases, with 10 bases between the two germline ends. CDR1 and CDR2 from the germline V gene are MGHRA and YSYEKL. In nucleotides, the CDR3 is TGCGCCAGCAGCCAAGATGGGGGGGCTTACAATGAGCAGTTCTTC. This translates into CASSQDGGAYNEQFF.

This clone was observed once. One end of the junction is discordant with germline, which a read error may explain. The J gene is TRBJ2-3, the V gene TRBV7-7, with D perhaps matching TRBD1 (5 bases). The CDR3 runs to 14 residues. Germline V gene data show CDR1 as SSHAT and CDR2 as FNYEAQ (reference sequence). CDR3 DNA: TGTGCTAGCAGCTTAGGTCTAGGGGCAGATACGCAGTATTTT. It is translated as CASSLGLGADTQYF. Full variable domain (missing parts from reference TRBV7-7 and TRBJ2-3): GAGVSQSPRYKVTKRGQDVTLRCDPISSHATLYWYQQALGQGPEFLTYFNYEAQPDKSGLPSDRFSAERPEGSISTLTIQRTEQRDSAMYRCASSLGLGADTQYFGPGTRLTVL.

This clone was counted once. This chain connects TRBV23-1 to TRBJ2-5; 10 bases match TRBD2. TRBV23-1 is an ORF for which the function is uncertain. The length of the CDR3 is 17 residues. V gave up 3 bases and J gave up 5 bases; unmatched junction bases: 12. The CDR3 nucleotides are TGCGCCAGCAGTCATTCCCGGTGGGTAGCGGGGGGTGAGACCCAGTACTTC. This translates into CASSHSRWVAGGETQYF.

The chain is built from TRBV2 and TRBJ2-1, with 7 bases matching TRBD2. CDR1 is SNHLY, CDR2 FYNNEI, per germline. Germline trimming cut 9 bases from V and 5 bases from J; bases unmatched to any gene: 10. The CDR3 has 14 amino acids. CDR3 region: CASLRDGGNNEQFF. DNA for the CDR3: TGTGCCAGTTTACGGGACGGGGGGAACAATGAGCAGTTCTTC.

This clone was recorded only once. This chain connects TRBV28 to TRBJ1-3, with D perhaps matching TRBD1 (5 bases). Between the trimmed V and J ends, which lost 7 bases and 0 bases, there was a span of 13 bases. The CDR3 consists of 15 residues. CDR1 MDHEN and CDR2 SYDVKM come from the germline V gene. In nucleotides, the CDR3 is TGTGCCAGCACCCGGGGGGGGACCTCTGGAAACACCATATATTTT. Protein product: CASTRGGTSGNTIYF.

The J gene is TRBJ1-3, the V gene TRBV9; maybe TRBD1 (5 bases). This CDR3 is built from 14 residues. Trimming stripped 1 base from V and 4 bases from J, with 9 bases between. Germline assignment: CDR1 SGDLS and CDR2 YYNGEE. The CDR3 loop reads CASSVQGGGNTIYF. The DNA for the CDR3 is TGTGCCAGCAGCGTACAGGGAGGAGGAAACACCATATATTTT. The entire variable domain, with the rest obtained from reference TRBV9 and TRBJ1-3, is as follows: DSGVTQTPKHLITATGQRVTLRCSPRSGDLSVYWYQQSLDQGLQFLIQYYNGEERAKGNILERFSAQQFPDLHSELNLSSLELGDSALYFCASSVQGGGNTIYFGEGSWLTVV.

The chain couples TRBV30 to TRBJ2-6; D might be TRBD1 or TRBD2, each matching 5 bases. The ends were cut back, 2 bases at V and 3 bases at J, with 14 bases in the middle. CDR3 size: 16 residues. The germline V gene encodes CDR1 GTSNPN and CDR2 SVGIG (reference sequence). CDR3 region: CAWSQGTPLGANVLTF. CDR3 sequence (DNA): TGTGCCTGGAGTCAAGGGACCCCGCTTGGGGCCAACGTCCTGACTTTC.

This chain connects TRBV18 to TRBJ2-1; D not certain. The CDR3 consists of 13 residues. V was shortened by 3 bases and J by 10 bases, with 13 bases between the two germline ends. Looked up from germline, CDR1 is KGHSH and CDR2 is LQKENI. CDR3 bases: TGTGCCAGCTCACCCGGGCCTCAGAGGGAGCAGTTCTTC. It translates to CASSPGPQREQFF.

The chain uses TRBV28 and TRBJ1-2, with TRBD1 matching over 9 bases. This CDR3 has 12 amino acids. CDR1 and CDR2 (germline): MDHEN, SYDVKM. V trimming: 5 bases; J trimming: 5 bases; junction bases outside the gene matches: 0. In DNA form, the CDR3 reads TGTGCCAGCAGTGGGACAGGGTATGGCTACACCTTC. This codes for CASSGTGYGYTF.

J is TRBJ1-2 and V is TRBV15; 10 bases are shared with TRBD1. Germline CDR1 is LNHNV and CDR2 is YYDKDF (reference sequence). The CDR3 is 15 amino acids. Trimming cost V 1 base and J 4 bases; bases outside gene matches: 3. The CDR3 nucleotides read TGTGCCACCAGCAGAGGGACAGGGGGTTCCTATGGCTACACCTTC. Its translation is CATSRGTGGSYGYTF.

The chain combines TRBV28 with TRBJ1-2; 7 nucleotides line up with TRBD1. CDR3 length: 14 amino acids. Germline V gene lookup returns CDR1 MDHEN and CDR2 SYDVKM. V dropped 6 bases and J dropped 6; count of bases not matched to a gene: 10. CDR3: CASREGQVRDGYTF. As DNA, the CDR3 is TGTGCCAGCAGAGAAGGACAGGTCAGGGATGGCTACACCTTC.

This clone was recorded once. The chain uses TRBV5-1 and TRBJ2-3, with 13 bases aligning to TRBD2. Germline values: CDR1 SGHRS, CDR2 YFSETQ. The CDR3 has 16 residues. J was trimmed by 2 bases and V by 5 bases; bases with no gene match: 5. CDR3 in DNA: TGCGCCAGCAGTTCGGGACTAGCGGGGCCCACAGATACGCAGTATTTT. It encodes CASSSGLAGPTDTQYF.

The chain is built from TRBV19 and TRBJ1-5; possible D gene TRBD1, 5 bases. The germline gives CDR1 LNHDA, CDR2 SQIVND (reference sequence). V was cut by 6 bases and J by 6 bases, with 12 bases left in between. This CDR3 is built from 13 residues. CDR3 coding DNA: TGTGCCAGTAGCCACGGGGGTGTTCAGCCCCAGCATTTT. Translating gives CASSHGGVQPQHF.

This clone was recorded only once. This chain connects TRBV6-1 to TRBJ2-7, with D tentatively TRBD1 (7 bases). The germline V gene encodes CDR1 MNHNS and CDR2 SASEGT. The ends were cut back, 5 bases at V and 5 bases at J, with 19 bases in the middle. CDR3 length equals 15 residues. CDR3 coding DNA: TGTGCCAGCAGTATTCAGGGGGGTGGTCGTGACGAGCAGTACTTC. It codes for CASSIQGGGRDEQYF.

This chain links TRBV5-1 with TRBJ1-2; possible D gene TRBD1, 6 bases. V was shortened by 3 bases and J by 5 bases, with 17 bases between the two germline ends. In germline, CDR1 is SGHRS, CDR2 YFSETQ. This CDR3 spans 15 amino acids. The CDR3 nucleotides read TGCGCCAGCAGCTCCCTATCAGGGGTGATGTATGGCTACACCTTC. As protein: CASSSLSGVMYGYTF.

The chain joins TRBV18 to TRBJ1-1; no reliable D call. This CDR3 is 14 amino acids long. Trimming pared 0 bases from V and 3 bases from J, leaving 8 bases between. Germline CDR1 KGHSH, CDR2 LQKENI. CDR3: CASSPPTGYTEAFF. DNA of the CDR3: TGTGCCAGCTCACCACCGACCGGATACACTGAAGCTTTCTTT. Full variable domain (outside the CDR3, taken from reference TRBV18 and TRBJ1-1): NAGVMQNPRHLVRRRGQEARLRCSPMKGHSHVYWYRQLPEEGLKFMVYLQKENIIDESGMPKERFSAEFPKEGPSILRIQQVVRGDSAAYFCASSPPTGYTEAFFGQGTRLTVV.

The V gene is TRBV30, the J gene TRBJ1-2; D may be TRBD1 (5 bases). V lost 5 bases to trimming and J lost 4 bases, with 17 bases between them. Germline CDR1 GTSNPN, CDR2 SVGIG (reference sequence). The CDR3 is 14 amino acids. The CDR3 DNA follows: TGTGCCTGGGCCCTAGACGGGACGGTCTATGGCTACACCTTC. Its protein product is CAWALDGTVYGYTF.

This clone is labeled as medium-sized. The rearrangement links TRBV5-1 to TRBJ2-1, with 9 bases lining up with TRBD1. CDR3 length: 15 amino acids. CDR1 and CDR2 from the germline V gene are SGHRS and YFSETQ. The J segment lost 2 bases and the V segment lost 4 bases, leaving 4 bases of the junction unmatched. Written as DNA, the CDR3 is TGCGCCAGCAGCGCGGGACAGGGTACCTACAATGAGCAGTTCTTC. Protein product: CASSAGQGTYNEQFF.

The chain employs TRBV5-1 and TRBJ2-2; D is perhaps TRBD1 (6 bases). In germline, CDR1 is SGHRS, CDR2 YFSETQ. V gave up 4 bases and J gave up 1 base, with 11 bases separating them. The CDR3 has 15 amino acids. The CDR3 DNA reads as TGCGCCAGCAGCCGGGACACATTGAACACCGGGGAGCTGTTTTTT. Translation: CASSRDTLNTGELFF.

The J gene is TRBJ1-5, the V gene TRBV30; no reliable D call. CDR1 is GTSNPN and CDR2 is SVGIG in the germline V gene (reference sequence). The CDR3 is made up of 14 amino acids. Trimming shortened V by 0 bases and J by 5 bases, and 11 bases separated the two germline ends. CDR3 sequence reads: CAWSVQIRDQPQHF. The DNA for the CDR3 is TGTGCCTGGAGTGTACAGATAAGGGATCAGCCCCAGCATTTT.

This clone was recorded a few times. The rearrangement uses TRBV5-5 and TRBJ1-3, with D possibly matching TRBD1 (6 bases). Germline CDR1 reads SGHKS; CDR2 reads YYEKEE (reference sequence). Trimming took 3 bases from V and 0 from J, leaving 10 bases between them. The length of the CDR3 is 15 residues. CDR3 sequence: CASSSGVYSGNTIYF. The CDR3 coding sequence is TGTGCCAGCAGCTCAGGGGTCTACTCTGGAAACACCATATATTTT. Full variable domain (outside the CDR3, taken from reference TRBV5-5 and TRBJ1-3): DAGVTQSPTHLIKTRGQQVTLRCSPISGHKSVSWYQQVLGQGPQFIFQYYEKEERGRGNFPDRFSARQFPNYSSELNVNALLLGDSALYLCASSSGVYSGNTIYFGEGSWLTVV.

This sequence joins TRBV9 and TRBJ2-6; D gene ambiguous. V was pared by 0 bases and J by 1 base, with 5 bases between. CDR1 is SGDLS, CDR2 YYNGEE, per germline. The length of the CDR3 is 15 residues. CDR3 loop: CASSVGDSGANVLTF. The CDR3 DNA reads as TGTGCCAGCAGCGTAGGGGATTCTGGGGCCAACGTCCTGACTTTC. Full variable domain (outside the CDR3, taken from reference TRBV9 and TRBJ2-6): DSGVTQTPKHLITATGQRVTLRCSPRSGDLSVYWYQQSLDQGLQFLIQYYNGEERAKGNILERFSAQQFPDLHSELNLSSLELGDSALYFCASSVGDSGANVLTFGAGSRLTVL.

This clone was seen a few times. This chain links TRBV4-2 with TRBJ1-2, with a tentative D call TRBD1 (5 bases). V was clipped by 0 bases and J by 6 bases, with 14 bases between them. CDR3 size: 15 residues. CDR1 LGHNA and CDR2 YNFKEQ come from the germline V gene. The chain's CDR3 is CASSQDRGGFDGYTF. The DNA of the CDR3 is TGTGCCAGCAGCCAAGATCGTGGGGGGTTTGATGGCTACACCTTC.

The chain employs TRBV10-3 and TRBJ2-1, with a tentative D call TRBD2 (6 bases). From germline, CDR1 is ENHRY and CDR2 SYGVKD. Between the trimmed V and J ends, which lost 4 bases and 4 bases, there was a span of 14 bases. The CDR3 runs to 15 residues. For the CDR3, the DNA is TGTGCCATCAGTGTAGGCCTAGCGCAATACAATGAGCAGTTCTTC. This gives the protein CAISVGLAQYNEQFF.

The rearrangement links TRBV7-3 to TRBJ2-5; TRBD2 matches at 12 bases. The CDR3 length is 15 residues. Per the germline V gene, CDR1 is SGHTA and CDR2 is FQGTGA. The V gene end was trimmed by 4 bases and the J gene end by 6 bases; junction bases not matched to a gene: 6. CDR3 nucleotide sequence: TGTGCCAGCAGCTCGACTAGCGGGAGTTTCAAGACCCAGTACTTC. This encodes CASSSTSGSFKTQYF.

The chain has TRBV10-3 and TRBJ1-2, with D perhaps matching TRBD1 (5 bases). CDR3 length: 17 amino acids. From germline, CDR1 is ENHRY and CDR2 SYGVKD. V was shortened by 4 bases and J by 4 bases, with 22 bases between the two germline ends. The CDR3: CAISGGGRQFSLYGYTF. CDR3 sequence (DNA): TGTGCCATCAGTGGCGGGGGACGGCAGTTTTCCCTCTATGGCTACACCTTC.